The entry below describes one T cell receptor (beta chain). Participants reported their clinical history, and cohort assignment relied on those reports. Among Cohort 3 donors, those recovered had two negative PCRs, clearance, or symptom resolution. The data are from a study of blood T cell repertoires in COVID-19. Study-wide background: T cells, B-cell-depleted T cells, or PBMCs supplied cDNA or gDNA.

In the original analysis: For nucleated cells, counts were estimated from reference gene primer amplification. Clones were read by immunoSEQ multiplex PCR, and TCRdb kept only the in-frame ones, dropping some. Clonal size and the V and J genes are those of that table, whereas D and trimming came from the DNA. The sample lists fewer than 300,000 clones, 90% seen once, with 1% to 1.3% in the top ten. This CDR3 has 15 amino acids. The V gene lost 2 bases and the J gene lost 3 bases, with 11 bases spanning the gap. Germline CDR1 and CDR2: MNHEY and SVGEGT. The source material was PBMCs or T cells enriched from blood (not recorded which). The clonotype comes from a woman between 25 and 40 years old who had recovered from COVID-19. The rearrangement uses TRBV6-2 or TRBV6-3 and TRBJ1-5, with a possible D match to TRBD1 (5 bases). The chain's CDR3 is CASSYKGIPNQPQHF. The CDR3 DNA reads TGTGCCAGCAGTTACAAGGGGATCCCCAATCAGCCCCAGCATTTT.